Reported below is one T cell receptor (beta chain). Its antigen is unknown. The V and J ends lost 0 bases and 9 bases respectively, with 12 bases between them. CDR1 and CDR2 from the germline V gene are SEHNR and FQNEAQ (reference sequence). This CDR3 comprises 14 residues. This sample is drawn from a study of OX40 agonist ivuxolimab in advanced cancers. Study-level information: Eligibility admitted prior anti-PD-1, anti-PD-L1 or anti-CTLA-4 therapy; about 39% had some. Study-wide findings and caveats: CD8+ T cells averaged more expanded clones than CD4+.

Profiled with immunoSEQ multiplex PCR; TCRdb holds only in-frame clones, not every one. The sample records about 91,000 clones, around 90% being singletons. The sequence derives from an adult with an advanced solid tumor such as melanoma, head and neck, liver or kidney cancer. The sample consisted of CD4+ or CD8+ T cells sorted from blood, taken in a trial of the OX40 agonist ivuxolimab. The rearrangement joins TRBV7-9 to TRBJ2-1, with D hard to call. CDR3 in amino acids: CASSLASRTGEQFF. CDR3 bases: TGTGCCAGCAGCTTAGCGTCCAGGACGGGTGAGCAGTTCTTC.